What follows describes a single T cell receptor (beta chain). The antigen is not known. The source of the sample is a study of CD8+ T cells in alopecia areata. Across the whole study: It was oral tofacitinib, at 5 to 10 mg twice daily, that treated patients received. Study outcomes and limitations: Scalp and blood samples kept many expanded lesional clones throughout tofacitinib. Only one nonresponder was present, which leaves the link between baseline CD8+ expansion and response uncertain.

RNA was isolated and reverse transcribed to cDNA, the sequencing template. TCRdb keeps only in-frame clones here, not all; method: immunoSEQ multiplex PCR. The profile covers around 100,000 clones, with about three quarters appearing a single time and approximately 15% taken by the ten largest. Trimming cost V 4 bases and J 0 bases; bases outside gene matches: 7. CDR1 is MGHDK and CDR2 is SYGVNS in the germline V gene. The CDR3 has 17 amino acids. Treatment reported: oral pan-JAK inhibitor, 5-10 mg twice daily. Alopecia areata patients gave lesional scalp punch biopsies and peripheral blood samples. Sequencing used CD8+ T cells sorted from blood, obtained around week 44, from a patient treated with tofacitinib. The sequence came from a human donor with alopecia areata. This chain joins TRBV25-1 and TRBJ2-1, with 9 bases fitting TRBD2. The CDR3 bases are TGTGCCAGCAGTGGATCGGGACTAGCACACTCCTACAATGAGCAGTTCTTC. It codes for CASSGSGLAHSYNEQFF.